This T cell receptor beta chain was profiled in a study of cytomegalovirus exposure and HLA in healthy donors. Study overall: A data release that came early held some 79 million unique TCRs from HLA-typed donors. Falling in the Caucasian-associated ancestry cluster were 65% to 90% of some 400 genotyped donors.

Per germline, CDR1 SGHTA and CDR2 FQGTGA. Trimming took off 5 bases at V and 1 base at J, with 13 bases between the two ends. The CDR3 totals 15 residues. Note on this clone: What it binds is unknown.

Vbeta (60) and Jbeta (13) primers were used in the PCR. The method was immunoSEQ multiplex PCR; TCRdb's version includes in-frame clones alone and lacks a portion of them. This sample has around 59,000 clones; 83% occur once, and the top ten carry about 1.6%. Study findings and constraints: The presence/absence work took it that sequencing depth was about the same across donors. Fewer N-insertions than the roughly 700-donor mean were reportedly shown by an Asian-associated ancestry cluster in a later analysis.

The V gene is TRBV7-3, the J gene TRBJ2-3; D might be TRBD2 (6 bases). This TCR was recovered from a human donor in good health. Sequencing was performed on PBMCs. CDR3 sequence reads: CASSPRGAGTDTQYF. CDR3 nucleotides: TGTGCCAGCAGCCCCCGCGGGGCCGGCACAGATACGCAGTATTTT.